This TCR beta chain came from a study of a mutant IDH1 vaccine in newly diagnosed glioma. In the study overall: In weeks 1, 3, 5, 7, 11, 15, 19 and 23, patients were vaccinated. Treated patients were about 60% male, approximately 40% female, mean age around 40 years. Study-level results: Any relationship between pseudoprogression and changes in top peripheral T cell clonotypes seemed absent.

This CDR3 has 11 amino acids. V lost 6 bases and J lost 7, with 8 bases in between. CDR1 and CDR2 (germline): SGHTA, FQGNSA. Generated by immunoSEQ multiplex PCR, the TCRdb table keeps only in-frame clones and is missing some. The sample contains some 25,000 clones, 60% to 80% of which appear only once. Of note for this clone: The antigen remains unidentified.

Documented time point: week 11, during vaccination. Topical imiquimod was applied with each vaccine dose, which held 300 ug of mutant IDH1 20-mer peptide. Astrocytomas that were new, WHO grade 3 or 4, IDH1-mutant and ATRX-lost were present in the donors. V is TRBV7-2 and J is TRBJ2-3; D gene unclear. The receptor comes from a woman aged 18-29 years with glioma. The source material was PBMCs, sampled from a glioma patient whose treatment included an IDH1 peptide vaccine. The DNA of the CDR3 is TGTGCCAGCAGTGACCGAAATACGCAGTATTTT. Translated: CASSDRNTQYF.